What follows are 20 T cell receptor beta chains derived from one specimen sequenced in a study of Ad26.COV2.S vaccination and SARS-CoV-2 variants. The treatment is: some 20 received Ad26.COV2.S at low or high dose, single or two shots; about 5 received placebo; per-sample allocation not given. Samples analyzed were those drawn on day 63 after the first vaccine or placebo injection. Here immunoSEQ multiplex PCR was the method, and the copy in TCRdb shows in-frame clones only, minus some. This repertoire shows some 330,000 clones, 90% found once; its top ten account for around 5%. Specimen: peripheral blood, collected in a trial of Ad26.COV2.S vaccine versus placebo. These receptors all stem from a person aged 18-60 years who received the Ad26.COV2.S COVID-19 vaccine or a placebo.

The chain combines TRBV7-2 with TRBJ2-1; perhaps TRBD2 as D (7 bases). Germline assignment: CDR1 SGHTA and CDR2 FQGNSA. V lost 2 bases, J lost 7 bases, and 9 bases lay in between. This CDR3 has 13 amino acids. CDR3 sequence reads: CASSLRGGNEQFF. The DNA for the CDR3 is TGTGCCAGCAGCTTAAGGGGGGGAAATGAGCAGTTCTTC.

This chain uses TRBV6-1 with TRBJ2-1; D remains unclear. Between the trimmed V and J ends, which lost 0 bases and 9 bases, there was a span of 12 bases. The CDR3 is 14 amino acids. CDR1 is MNHNS and CDR2 is SASEGT in the germline V gene. CDR3 nucleotide sequence: TGTGCCAGCAGTGAAGCCGGAAGGGATGGTGAGCAGTTCTTC. The encoded protein is CASSEAGRDGEQFF.

The chain recombines TRBV7-3 with TRBJ2-3; either TRBD1 or TRBD2 may supply D (5 bases each). V was pared by 0 bases and J by 0 bases, with 7 bases between. The CDR3 runs 15 residues. The V gene's germline CDR1 is SGHTA and CDR2 FQGTGA. The DNA for the CDR3 is TGTGCCAGCAGCTTAACCGGGACCAGCACAGATACGCAGTATTTT. Translated, it gives CASSLTGTSTDTQYF.

CDR3 in amino acids: CASSLGTNTEAFF. The CDR3 coding sequence is TGTGCCAGCAGCTTAGGGACTAACACTGAAGCTTTCTTT. The chain is built from TRBV11-2 and TRBJ1-1; no clear D gene. CDR1 is SGHAT and CDR2 is FQNNGV in the germline V gene. The CDR3 loop spans 13 amino acids. Deletions cut 1 base from V and 2 bases from J, with 5 bases between.

The chain has TRBV11-2 and TRBJ1-4; possibly TRBD1 for D (6 bases). V was trimmed by 1 base and J by 6 bases, leaving 12 bases between them. CDR1 SGHAT and CDR2 FQNNGV come from the germline V gene. The CDR3 contains 15 residues. The CDR3 protein is CASSLGGQGHEKLFF. CDR3 DNA: TGTGCCAGCAGCTTAGGTGGTCAGGGGCATGAAAAACTGTTTTTT.

This rearrangement joins TRBV18 to TRBJ2-3, with D perhaps matching TRBD2 (5 bases). Germline V gives CDR1 KGHSH, CDR2 LQKENI. The CDR3 length is 13 residues. The CDR3 spells CAAGRTSTDTQYF. Here the CDR3 DNA reads TGTGCGGCGGGTCGGACTAGCACAGATACGCAGTATTTT.

The J gene is TRBJ2-7, the V gene TRBV15, with D perhaps TRBD1 (7 bases). The CDR3 length is 13 residues. V lost 9 bases and J 4 bases, leaving 16 bases between the germline ends. In germline, CDR1 is LNHNV, CDR2 YYDKDF (reference sequence). CDR3 coding DNA: TGTGCCACTACCGCGGGGACAGCTTACGAGCAGTACTTC. The encoded protein is CATTAGTAYEQYF.

The chain is built from TRBV19 and TRBJ1-5, with D uncertain. Trimming pared 3 bases from V and 3 bases from J, leaving 9 bases between. Germline-derived CDR1 and CDR2 are LNHDA and SQIVND (reference sequence). CDR3 length: 14 residues. The CDR3 here is CASSMGTDNQPQHF. The CDR3 DNA reads TGTGCCAGTAGTATGGGAACAGACAATCAGCCCCAGCATTTT.

The chain links TRBV7-8 to TRBJ1-1; D gene ambiguous. Germline V gene sequence: CDR1 SGHVS, CDR2 FQNEAQ. The CDR3 consists of 12 residues. V was pared by 7 bases and J by 5 bases, with 11 bases between. CDR3 in amino acids: CASTFPGTEAFF. CDR3 sequence (DNA): TGTGCCAGCACCTTTCCAGGAACTGAAGCTTTCTTT.

The chain combines TRBV4-3 with TRBJ1-1; D not resolved. V was trimmed by 1 base and J by 3 bases, leaving 9 bases between them. This CDR3 contains 14 residues. Looked up from germline, CDR1 is LGHNA and CDR2 is YSLEER. The CDR3 region is CASSQGRQDTEAFF. The CDR3 DNA reads TGCGCCAGCAGCCAAGGAAGGCAGGACACTGAAGCTTTCTTT.

V usage is TRBV7-2 and J usage is TRBJ1-1; 9 nucleotides align to TRBD1. The trim removed 4 bases at V and 1 base at J, leaving 4 bases unmatched. Germline V gene sequence: CDR1 SGHTA, CDR2 FQGNSA. The length of the CDR3 is 15 residues. The CDR3 region is CASSSPQGANTEAFF. The CDR3 bases are TGTGCCAGCAGCTCGCCACAGGGGGCGAACACTGAAGCTTTCTTT.

This sequence joins TRBV3-1 (or the pseudogene TRBV3-2) and TRBJ1-5; the match to TRBD1 covers 8 bases. CDR3 size: 15 residues. V lost 5 bases to trimming and J lost 3 bases; unmatched junction nucleotides: 6. CDR1 and CDR2 (germline): LGHDT, YNNKEL (reference sequence). Here the CDR3 DNA reads TGTGCCAGCAGCTTCGGACAGGGAGTCAATCAGCCCCAGCATTTT. Residues: CASSFGQGVNQPQHF.

Only a few counts were recorded for this clone. The chain combines TRBV28 with TRBJ1-4, with a weak D call TRBD1 (6 bases). The CDR3 is made up of 16 amino acids. Germline V gives CDR1 MDHEN, CDR2 SYDVKM. The ends were cut back, 6 bases at V and 0 bases at J, with 14 bases in the middle. CDR3 in DNA: TGTGCCAGCAGGAAGGACAGATCCGCAACTAATGAAAAACTGTTTTTT. Residues: CASRKDRSATNEKLFF. Full variable domain (outside the CDR3, taken from reference TRBV28 and TRBJ1-4): DVKVTQSSRYLVKRTGEKVFLECVQDMDHENMFWYRQDPGLGLRLIYFSYDVKMKEKGDIPEGYSVSREKKERFSLILESASTNQTSMYLCASRKDRSATNEKLFFGSGTQLSVL.

The CDR3 sequence is CASSIQGTNTGELFF. DNA for the CDR3: TGTGCCAGCAGCATACAGGGGACGAACACCGGGGAGCTGTTTTTT. V and J are TRBV9 and TRBJ2-2, with 7 bases identical to TRBD1. The CDR3 loop spans 15 amino acids. The V gene end was trimmed by 4 bases and the J gene end by 0 bases; junction bases not matched to a gene: 3. The V gene's germline CDR1 is SGDLS and CDR2 YYNGEE.

This chain joins TRBV6-5 and TRBJ2-3; D might be TRBD2 (6 bases). There are 15 residues in the CDR3. Trimming removed 6 bases from V and 3 bases from J, with 16 bases in between. Germline values: CDR1 MNHEY, CDR2 SVGAGI. CDR3 sequence: CASSLRRGITDTQYF. The DNA for the CDR3 is TGTGCCAGCAGCCTCAGACGGGGGATAACAGATACGCAGTATTTT.

The V and J genes are TRBV5-7 and TRBJ2-2, with D unresolved. TRBV5-7 counts as an open reading frame of uncertain function. CDR3 length: 13 amino acids. V gave up 3 bases and J gave up 3 bases, with 6 bases separating them. CDR3 sequence (DNA): TGTGCCAGCAGCTCTGACGACACCGGGGAGCTGTTTTTT. Protein product: CASSSDDTGELFF.

This CDR3 is CASSYSQGYQPQHF. The CDR3 DNA is TGTGCCAGCAGTTACTCGCAAGGTTATCAGCCCCAGCATTTT. This chain joins TRBV6-2 or TRBV6-3 and TRBJ1-5; D unclear. The V end was cut by 0 bases, the J end by 5 bases, with 8 bases between. The CDR3 covers 14 residues. Germline V lookup: CDR1 MNHEY, CDR2 SVGEGT.

The chain carries TRBV5-5 and TRBJ2-5, with no clear D. The CDR3 is 17 residues long. V dropped 0 bases and J dropped 5 bases, with 20 bases sitting between them. Per germline, CDR1 SGHKS and CDR2 YYEKEE (reference sequence). The CDR3 bases are TGTGCCAGCAGCTTGGAGGGCTTCCTCAACCCCTCTGAGACCCAGTACTTC. The encoded protein is CASSLEGFLNPSETQYF. Full variable domain (outside the CDR3, taken from reference TRBV5-5 and TRBJ2-5): DAGVTQSPTHLIKTRGQQVTLRCSPISGHKSVSWYQQVLGQGPQFIFQYYEKEERGRGNFPDRFSARQFPNYSSELNVNALLLGDSALYLCASSLEGFLNPSETQYFGPGTRLLVL.

The rearrangement joins TRBV5-1 to TRBJ2-7; tentative D call: TRBD1 (7 bases). The CDR3 contains 19 residues. V lost 0 bases and J 3 bases, leaving 25 bases between the germline ends. In germline, CDR1 is SGHRS, CDR2 YFSETQ. The CDR3 sequence: CASSLAGGRGNLEYYEQYF. The CDR3 DNA is TGCGCCAGCAGCTTGGCCGGGGGCAGGGGGAACTTAGAGTACTACGAGCAGTACTTC.

The rearrangement joins TRBV5-1 to TRBJ2-2; 11 nucleotides match TRBD2. The CDR3 runs 17 residues. Losses at the gene ends were 3 bases for V and 7 bases for J; bases not matched to a gene: 11. Germline V gene lookup returns CDR1 SGHRS and CDR2 YFSETQ. In nucleotides, the CDR3 is TGCGCCAGCAGCTCCCCGGTGGGGACTAGCGGAGTCGGGGAGCTGTTTTTT. Amino acids: CASSSPVGTSGVGELFF.